These 15 T cell receptor beta chains were sequenced from one sample in a study of blood T cells in healthy people across ages. It was with a sample-barcoded 5' primer and a J-beta primer mix that a second PCR of roughly 7 to 12 cycles was run. MiXCR, applied by TCRdb to the 5' RACE reads, yields one record per CDR3 protein. This table holds about 970,000 distinct CDR3 sequences, approximately 50% found once. Material for sequencing was blood. The receptors shown here come from a woman aged 60-70 years in good health.

At least ten counts were recorded for this clonotype. V usage is TRBV28 and J usage is TRBJ2-4; D is possibly TRBD2 (6 bases). The CDR3 has 15 amino acids. Germline V gene sequence: CDR1 MDHEN, CDR2 SYDVKM. Trimming took 4 bases from V and 4 from J, leaving 14 bases between them. The DNA for the CDR3 is TGTGCCAGCAGTTCCGACGGGAGTGCAAAAAACATTCAGTACTTC. The encoded protein is CASSSDGSAKNIQYF.

With respect to this clonotype: At one end the junction does not follow the germline gene, possibly because of a read error. The chain joins TRBV3-1 to TRBJ2-6; a weak D match, TRBD1 (5 bases). The CDR3 consists of 17 residues. CDR1 is LGHDT and CDR2 is YNNKEL in the germline V gene (reference sequence). The CDR3 protein is CASSQDKGSSGANVPTF. The CDR3 nucleotides are TGTGCCAGCAGCCAAGACAAGGGTTCCTCTGGGGCCAACGTCCCGACTTTC.

This sequence joins TRBV7-9 and TRBJ2-3; D gene uncertain. Germline V gene lookup returns CDR1 SEHNR and CDR2 FQNEAQ (reference sequence). The CDR3 consists of 17 residues. V lost 1 base, J lost 2 bases, and 16 bases lay in between. CDR3 sequence (DNA): TGTGCCAGCAGCTTAGACCGGAACAGAGTAAACACAGATACGCAGTATTTT. Translating it yields CASSLDRNRVNTDTQYF.

The CDR3 loop reads CASVAQGRAFF. Here the CDR3 DNA reads TGTGCCAGTGTCGCACAGGGTCGGGCTTTCTTT. The gene calls are TRBV28 and TRBJ1-1; D possibly corresponds to TRBD1 (6 bases). CDR1 is MDHEN, CDR2 SYDVKM, per germline. V lost 9 bases, J lost 11 bases, and 16 bases lay in between. This CDR3 region has 11 residues.

This clonotype appeared a single time. This may arise from a read error, as a much more abundant clone is one base away. This chain uses TRBV7-6 with TRBJ2-7; weak D call: TRBD2 (5 bases). Germline CDR1 reads SGHVS; CDR2 reads FNYEAQ. This CDR3 is built from 15 residues. The DNA of the CDR3 is TGTACCAGCAGCCCGTTGGAGCGGCCCTCCTACGAGCAGTACTTC. Its protein product is CTSSPLERPSYEQYF.

This clonotype was seen once. J is TRBJ2-1 and V is TRBV7-2; D remains unclear. The ends were cut back, 5 bases at V and 5 bases at J, with 22 bases in the middle. The germline gives CDR1 SGHTA, CDR2 FQGNSA. This CDR3 is built from 17 residues. CDR3 residues: CASSHPLYKTNHNEQFF. For the CDR3, the DNA is TGTGCCAGCAGCCATCCTTTGTACAAGACAAACCACAATGAGCAGTTCTTC. Using reference TRBV7-2 and TRBJ2-1 for the parts outside the CDR3, the full variable domain is GAGVSQSPSNKVTEKGKDVELRCDPISGHTALYWYRQSLGQGLEFLIYFQGNSAPDKSGLPSDRFSAERTGGSVSTLTIQRTQQEDSAVYLCASSHPLYKTNHNEQFFGPGTRLTVL.

In its sample, this clonotype was seen a few times. This chain joins TRBV11-2 and TRBJ2-7; TRBD2 might be the D (7 bases). Germline-derived CDR1 and CDR2 are SGHAT and FQNNGV. Trimming stripped 6 bases from V and 2 bases from J, with 17 bases between. The CDR3 has 15 amino acids. The CDR3: CASRPIAGAAYEQYF. CDR3 coding DNA: TGTGCCAGCAGACCGATCGCGGGGGCAGCCTACGAGCAGTACTTC.

V gene TRBV15 combines with J gene TRBJ2-7; TRBD2 agrees at 11 bases. With 5 bases clipped from V and 1 base from J, the junction kept 4 bases outside the gene matches. The germline V gene has CDR1 LNHNV and CDR2 YYDKDF (reference sequence). The CDR3 contains 15 residues. The CDR3 here is CATSVLAGGSYEQYF. CDR3 nucleotide sequence: TGTGCCACCAGCGTTCTAGCGGGAGGATCCTACGAGCAGTACTTC.

CDR3 coding DNA: TGTGCCAGCAGCAAAAAGGGAGCCTACGAGCAGTACTTC. Its translation is CASSKKGAYEQYF. The chain uses TRBV7-2 and TRBJ2-7; possibly TRBD2 for D (5 bases). The CDR3 runs to 13 residues. V lost 5 bases to trimming and J lost 2 bases, with 10 bases between them. Germline V gives CDR1 SGHTA, CDR2 FQGNSA.

The CDR3 loop reads CASSSRVGTQYF. CDR3 nucleotides: TGTGCCAGCAGTTCCAGGGTCGGTACGCAGTATTTT. This rearrangement joins TRBV6-5 to TRBJ2-3; D is possibly TRBD1 (5 bases). This CDR3 region has 12 residues. V lost 4 bases, J lost 8 bases, and 10 bases lay in between. In germline, CDR1 is MNHEY, CDR2 SVGAGI.

The chain links TRBV28 to TRBJ1-5; 11 bases are a match to TRBD1. Germline lookup yields CDR1 MDHEN and CDR2 SYDVKM. J lost 5 bases, V lost 8 bases, and 8 bases had no gene match. The CDR3 contains 15 residues. CDR3 residues: CASREDRGLYQPQHF. Written as DNA, the CDR3 is TGTGCCAGCCGAGAGGACAGGGGGCTTTATCAGCCCCAGCATTTT.

The rearrangement joins TRBV6-2 or TRBV6-3 to TRBJ2-1; 11 bases map to TRBD2. The CDR3 has 16 amino acids. Germline V lookup: CDR1 MNHEY, CDR2 SVGEGT. V lost 7 bases and J lost 9; bases outside the gene matches: 14. The CDR3 nucleotides read TGTGCCAGCAAAACCCCACTAGCGGGAGAGGAGGCTGAGCAGTTCTTC. Protein: CASKTPLAGEEAEQFF.

V is TRBV20-1 and J is TRBJ1-1, with 7 bases identical to TRBD1. CDR3 length equals 14 residues. Germline V lookup: CDR1 DFQATT, CDR2 SNEGSKA (reference sequence). After removal of 1 base from V and 6 bases from J, the junction contained 8 bases not matched to a gene. The DNA of the CDR3 is TGCAGTGCTAGAGCCTTTCAGGGGGGATCTGAAGCTTTCTTT. Translated: CSARAFQGGSEAFF.

The V and J genes are TRBV4-2 and TRBJ1-5; 11 bases align to TRBD1. Germline V CDR1 and CDR2: LGHNA, YNFKEQ. The CDR3 has 16 amino acids. Trimming removed 1 base from V and 3 bases from J; junction bases left unmatched: 2. This chain's CDR3 is CASSQVGQGDNQPQHF. The CDR3 DNA follows: TGTGCCAGCAGCCAAGTGGGACAGGGGGACAATCAGCCCCAGCATTTT.

The rearrangement joins TRBV20-1 to TRBJ1-4; D ambiguous. The CDR3 is 13 amino acids. V was cut by 2 bases and J by 0 bases, with 4 bases left in between. Germline lookup yields CDR1 DFQATT and CDR2 SNEGSKA (reference sequence). This chain's CDR3 is CSARPATNEKLFF. CDR3 bases: TGCAGTGCTAGACCTGCAACTAATGAAAAACTGTTTTTT.